These 26 T cell receptor beta chains share one sample of origin, sequenced in a study of blood T cell repertoires in COVID-19. Assay used: immunoSEQ multiplex PCR; TCRdb lists only in-frame clones, some missing. The sample has some 130,000 clones, almost 85% seen once. The sample consisted of peripheral blood. Source of these receptors: a man aged 55 to 70 with acute or convalescent COVID-19.

There are a few counts of this clone. This chain connects TRBV6-5 to TRBJ1-3; 7 nucleotides align to TRBD1. Trimming cost V 7 bases and J 3 bases; bases outside gene matches: 6. Germline CDR1 MNHEY, CDR2 SVGAGI. This CDR3 comprises 14 residues. DNA of the CDR3: TGTGCCAGCATGTCAGGGGGGATTGGAAACACCATATATTTT. Its protein product is CASMSGGIGNTIYF.

The chain has TRBV7-3 and TRBJ2-2; TRBD2 matches 9 bases. From germline, CDR1 is SGHTA and CDR2 FQGTGA. This CDR3 spans 16 amino acids. V lost 5 bases and J lost 0; bases outside the gene matches: 4. CDR3 protein: CASSLVAGANTGELFF. The CDR3 DNA reads as TGTGCCAGCAGCCTAGTAGCGGGGGCGAACACCGGGGAGCTGTTTTTT.

This clone was counted only a few times. This chain joins TRBV3-1 (or the pseudogene TRBV3-2) and TRBJ2-3; D is ambiguous. The CDR3 is 14 amino acids. Germline V gene sequence: CDR1 LGHDT, CDR2 YNNKEL (reference sequence). Trimming cost V 0 bases and J 8 bases, with 12 bases left between them. CDR3 DNA sequence: TGTGCCAGCAGCCAAGATCTCTTCTTGGCTACGCAGTATTTT. Protein: CASSQDLFLATQYF.

This chain joins TRBV6-5 and TRBJ1-5; no firm D call. There are 15 residues in the CDR3. Germline CDR1 MNHEY, CDR2 SVGAGI. The V end lost 8 bases, the J end lost 0 bases, and 14 bases lay between the germline ends. The chain's CDR3 is CASAPTSYSNQPQHF. The CDR3 DNA is TGTGCCAGCGCCCCGACAAGTTATAGCAATCAGCCCCAGCATTTT.

The table lists this clone with a count of one. The chain couples TRBV21-1 to TRBJ1-1. TRBV21-1 is deemed a pseudogene. CDR3 size: 14 residues. In nucleotides, the CDR3 is TGTGCCAGCAGCAAAGCGCCTACGAACACTGAAGCTTTCTTT. Encoded protein: CASSKAPTNTEAFF.

This chain uses TRBV5-1 with TRBJ1-6, with D possibly matching TRBD1 (6 bases). Trimming removed 6 bases from V and 5 bases from J, with 12 bases in between. CDR3 length: 14 residues. Germline V gene sequence: CDR1 SGHRS, CDR2 YFSETQ. For the CDR3, the DNA is TGCGCCAGCAACTTACAGGGAGATAATTCACCCCTCCACTTT. This sequence encodes CASNLQGDNSPLHF.

J is TRBJ2-1 and V is TRBV6-5, with 15 bases aligning to TRBD2. The V segment lost 5 bases and the J segment 7 bases; nucleotides outside the gene matches: 3. CDR3 length equals 15 residues. The V gene's germline CDR1 is MNHEY and CDR2 SVGAGI. CDR3 residues: CASSRGLAGGNEQFF. The DNA of the CDR3 is TGTGCCAGCAGTCGGGGACTAGCGGGAGGAAATGAGCAGTTCTTC.

The rearrangement links TRBV6-6 to TRBJ1-4, with 7 nucleotides matching TRBD1. CDR1 and CDR2 (germline): MNHNY, SVGAGI (reference sequence). V shed 6 bases, J shed 8 bases, and the junction held 9 bases outside the gene matches. The CDR3 contains 14 residues. CDR3: CASRQTGAGEKLFF. In DNA form, the CDR3 reads TGTGCCAGCAGGCAAACAGGGGCCGGAGAAAAACTGTTTTTT.

The CDR3 spells CASSITTSGLNQPQHF. The CDR3 DNA reads TGTGCCAGTAGTATAACGACAAGCGGGCTAAATCAGCCCCAGCATTTT. The V and J genes are TRBV19 and TRBJ1-5, with D uncertain. Trimming removed 2 bases at V and 4 bases at J, with 15 bases between. CDR3 length: 16 amino acids. Germline-derived CDR1 and CDR2 are LNHDA and SQIVND (reference sequence).

The chain recombines TRBV5-5 with TRBJ1-2; possibly TRBD1 for D (6 bases). This CDR3 spans 15 amino acids. Germline assignment: CDR1 SGHKS and CDR2 YYEKEE (reference sequence). The V and J ends lost 4 bases and 1 base respectively, with 14 bases between them. The CDR3, as DNA: TGTGCCAGCAGCCCCGGGACAAAGAATAACTATGGCTACACCTTC. It yields the protein CASSPGTKNNYGYTF.

The chain combines TRBV3-1 (or the pseudogene TRBV3-2) with TRBJ2-2; 10 bases align to TRBD2. Germline V CDR1 and CDR2: LGHDT, YNNKEL (reference sequence). J lost 1 base, V lost 4 bases, and 3 bases had no gene match. The CDR3 runs 16 residues. The CDR3 reads CASSLRTSGNTGELFF. The CDR3 region has the DNA TGTGCCAGCAGCCTCAGGACTAGCGGGAACACCGGGGAGCTGTTTTTT.

The chain couples TRBV19 to TRBJ2-7, with 7 bases matching TRBD1. Germline loops: CDR1 LNHDA, CDR2 SQIVND (reference sequence). This CDR3 contains 14 residues. V gave up 7 bases and J gave up 2 bases; unmatched junction bases: 8. CDR3 amino acids: CASTIRQGTYEQYF. Written as DNA, the CDR3 is TGTGCCAGTACCATCCGACAGGGAACCTACGAGCAGTACTTC. Based on the CDR3 plus reference TRBV19 and TRBJ2-7, the full variable domain is DGGITQSPKYLFRKEGQNVTLSCEQNLNHDAMYWYRQDPGQGLRLIYYSQIVNDFQKGDIAEGYSVSREKKESFPLTVTSAQKNPTAFYLCASTIRQGTYEQYFGPGTRLTVT.

V and J are TRBV18 and TRBJ2-3; D is uncertain. The length of the CDR3 is 17 residues. The germline V gene encodes CDR1 KGHSH and CDR2 LQKENI. V dropped 6 bases and J dropped 0 bases, with 19 bases sitting between them. The CDR3 here is CASSPFVSERSTDTQYF. Here the CDR3 DNA reads TGTGCCAGCTCGCCTTTTGTATCGGAGAGGAGCACAGATACGCAGTATTTT. The whole variable domain, remainder taken from reference TRBV18 and TRBJ2-3, is NAGVMQNPRHLVRRRGQEARLRCSPMKGHSHVYWYRQLPEEGLKFMVYLQKENIIDESGMPKERFSAEFPKEGPSILRIQQVVRGDSAAYFCASSPFVSERSTDTQYFGPGTRLTVL.

The chain combines TRBV24-1 with TRBJ1-2; 7 nucleotides line up with TRBD1. V shed 6 bases, J shed 5 bases, and the junction held 8 bases outside the gene matches. The CDR3 is 14 residues long. Germline V lookup: CDR1 KGHDR, CDR2 SFDVKD. The CDR3 protein is CATSRTGEPYGYTF. The CDR3 DNA is TGTGCCACCAGTCGCACAGGGGAACCATATGGCTACACCTTC.

The CDR3, as DNA: TGCGCCAGCAGCGTAGTCGGGGGGGAAAATGAGCAGTTCTTC. It encodes CASSVVGGENEQFF. The V and J genes are TRBV5-1 and TRBJ2-1; 8 positions agree with TRBD2. The junction had 7 bases not matched to a gene; V was cut back by 4 bases and J by 7 bases. CDR1 is SGHRS and CDR2 is YFSETQ in the germline V gene. This CDR3 spans 14 amino acids.

The J gene is TRBJ1-5, the V gene TRBV19, with D possibly being TRBD1 (5 bases). CDR3 length: 15 residues. V was cut by 4 bases and J by 2 bases, with 12 bases left in between. Germline-derived CDR1 and CDR2 are LNHDA and SQIVND (reference sequence). CDR3 region: CASSTGRGRNQPQHF. The CDR3 region has the DNA TGTGCCAGTAGTACGGGGAGGGGTCGCAATCAGCCCCAGCATTTT.

The genes are TRBV5-1 and TRBJ2-7; D not resolved. There are 16 residues in the CDR3. Trimming pared 0 bases from V and 6 bases from J, leaving 19 bases between. In germline, CDR1 is SGHRS, CDR2 YFSETQ. The CDR3: CASSLADTPHLGEQYF. CDR3 DNA sequence: TGCGCCAGCAGCTTGGCCGACACACCCCATCTGGGCGAGCAGTACTTC.

This chain uses TRBV25-1 with TRBJ1-2; 8 bases align to TRBD1. CDR1 MGHDK and CDR2 SYGVNS come from the germline V gene. J lost 4 bases, V lost 6 bases, and 1 base had no gene match. There are 12 residues in the CDR3. CDR3 sequence: CASRQGVYGYTF. For the CDR3, the DNA is TGTGCCAGCAGACAGGGGGTCTATGGCTACACCTTC.

The chain uses TRBV7-3 and TRBJ2-2; 8 bases fit TRBD2. V lost 5 bases, J lost 5 bases, and 7 bases stayed unmatched. Per germline, CDR1 SGHTA and CDR2 FQGTGA. The CDR3 runs 15 residues. CDR3 region: CASSALSGGTGELFF. The DNA of the CDR3 is TGTGCCAGCAGCGCGCTGAGCGGGGGTACCGGGGAGCTGTTTTTT.

The rearrangement uses TRBV20-1 and TRBJ2-4; 9 nucleotides align to TRBD2. The CDR3 consists of 17 residues. Germline CDR1 is DFQATT and CDR2 is SNEGSKA (reference sequence). With V trimmed by 3 bases and J by 1 base, 10 bases remained unmatched. The DNA for the CDR3 is TGCAGTGCTAGTTTCATAGCGGGAGCTCCGGCCAAAAACATTCAGTACTTC. It specifies CSASFIAGAPAKNIQYF.

This chain links TRBV5-4 with TRBJ1-1; D remains unclear. The V end was cut by 1 base, the J end by 5 bases, with 9 bases between. CDR3 length equals 13 residues. Germline V gives CDR1 SGHNT, CDR2 YYREEE (reference sequence). The CDR3 protein is CASSLNGRTEAFF. DNA for the CDR3: TGTGCCAGCAGCTTGAATGGGCGAACTGAAGCTTTCTTT.

The chain joins TRBV12-3 or TRBV12-4 to TRBJ2-1, with 8 bases that match TRBD1. The CDR3 runs to 12 residues. V lost 6 bases and J lost 8; bases outside the gene matches: 3. CDR3 in amino acids: CASSQGADEQFF. The CDR3 region has the DNA TGTGCCAGCAGCCAGGGGGCCGATGAGCAGTTCTTC.

The sample holds a few counts of this clone. The chain couples TRBV4-1 to TRBJ1-2, with a tentative D call TRBD1 (6 bases). Per the germline V gene, CDR1 is MGHRA and CDR2 is YSYEKL. Trimming took off 1 base at V and 4 bases at J, with 16 bases between the two ends. CDR3 size: 16 residues. CDR3 nucleotides: TGCGCCAGCAGCCAAGGGTTGGTGGGGGCGGGCTATGGCTACACCTTC. Its protein is CASSQGLVGAGYGYTF.

The V gene is TRBV3-1 (or the pseudogene TRBV3-2), the J gene TRBJ2-5; D perhaps matches TRBD1 (5 bases). This CDR3 contains 14 residues. V gave up 6 bases and J gave up 5 bases, with 16 bases separating them. Germline-derived CDR1 and CDR2 are LGHDT and YNNKEL (reference sequence). CDR3 loop: CASRHTQARETQYF. The DNA of the CDR3 is TGTGCCAGCAGACACACACAGGCTAGGGAGACCCAGTACTTC.

The chain recombines TRBV3-1 (or the pseudogene TRBV3-2) with TRBJ2-5, with TRBD1 as a possible D gene (6 bases). Germline V gene data show CDR1 as LGHDT and CDR2 as YNNKEL (reference sequence). The V and J ends lost 4 bases and 2 bases respectively, with 17 bases between them. The CDR3 sequence is 16 residues long. CDR3 in amino acids: CASSRSIGRGQETQYF. CDR3 nucleotides: TGTGCCAGCAGCCGGTCGATTGGAAGGGGGCAAGAGACCCAGTACTTC.

The CDR3 DNA follows: TGTGCCAGCAGTTCGGGGGGCCGCACAGATACGCAGTATTTT. Amino acid sequence: CASSSGGRTDTQYF. This sequence joins TRBV28 and TRBJ2-3; D is perhaps TRBD2 (7 bases). CDR1 is MDHEN, CDR2 SYDVKM, per germline. V was clipped by 4 bases and J by 1 base, with 9 bases between them. The CDR3 contains 14 residues.